This section outlines one TCR beta chain sequence together with its context. Its specificity is unknown. The data were taken from a study of shared clonotypes between healthy human individuals. Study outcomes and limitations: Clonotype sharing among donors was expected to depend on sequencing depth.

Genomic DNA per cell subset filled all wells of several immunoSEQ plates. Authors' data handling: ImmunoSEQ output lacked quality scores and full-length reads, limiting matched filtering. Sequencing used immunoSEQ multiplex PCR; TCRdb keeps in-frame clones, though not all of them. V and J calls and clone size come straight from that table; D and trimming were deduced from the DNA. Counted here are around 440,000 clones, 70% to 80% occurring once; the ten biggest clones make up around 11%. The CDR3 runs to 14 residues. Looked up from germline, CDR1 is MNHEY and CDR2 is SVGAGI. J was trimmed by 0 bases and V by 6 bases; bases with no gene match: 1.

The receptor's source is a middle-aged woman in good health. Some clones in this sample may be carry-over from other donors' samples. Sequencing used PBMCs. The genes are TRBV6-5 and TRBJ2-2; 7 bases agree with TRBD1. The CDR3 here is CASRGQANTGELFF. The CDR3 DNA reads as TGTGCCAGCAGAGGACAGGCGAACACCGGGGAGCTGTTTTTT.